Detailed here is one TCR beta chain. The antigen remains unidentified. The sample contains more than one DNA sequence encoding this CDR3. The sample originates from a study of cytomegalovirus exposure and HLA in healthy donors. Study-wide results and caveats: For most TCR beta V segments, an earlier analysis put the productive rate at about 87% or about 30% of the time.

The CDR3 has 13 amino acids. Trimming took off 5 bases at V and 2 bases at J, with 9 bases between the two ends. The V gene's germline CDR1 is MDHEN and CDR2 SYDVKM. The PCR was carried out with 60 Vbeta primers and 13 Jbeta primers. Measured with immunoSEQ multiplex PCR; TCRdb has only the in-frame clones, and not every one. The table lists about 140,000 clones, approximately 80% of them singletons. The receptor's source is a woman aged 18-35 years in good health and CMV-seropositive. What was sequenced was PBMCs. This rearrangement joins TRBV28 to TRBJ1-1, with D uncertain. DNA of the CDR3: TGTGCCAGCAGTCTGGGCAGAAACACTGAAGCTTTCTTT. Translating gives CASSLGRNTEAFF.